In this sample, the clone carrying this T cell receptor (beta chain) is medium-sized. As yet, its antigen is unknown. The data derive from a study of sequential checkpoint blockade in melanoma. Study at large: Maintenance nivolumab came after either treatment sequence. TCRβ was sequenced from DNA of under 100 pretreatment tumors. Overall study findings and caveats: Patients with week-13 increases in T-cell fraction and clonality benefited about 30 times more often.

The V end was cut by 5 bases, the J end by 8 bases, with 33 bases between. CDR3 length equals 20 residues. Germline CDR1 is SGHNT and CDR2 is YENEEA. Treatment noted: randomized to nivolumab then ipilimumab (arm A) or the reverse (arm B). TCRdb keeps only in-frame clones here, not all; method: immunoSEQ multiplex PCR. The data show about 2,900 clones, 15% to 20% seen once. The receptor's source is a human donor with melanoma. The chain combines TRBV11-3 with TRBJ1-4; TRBD1 is a possible D gene (6 bases). The starting material was tumor tissue (inferred from file names), obtained from a patient given nivolumab and ipilimumab in sequence. The CDR3 loop is CASSIFPSARNTRTEEKLFF. The CDR3 bases are TGTGCCAGCAGCATTTTCCCTTCCGCTAGAAATACCCGGACAGAGGAAAAACTGTTTTTT.